This T cell receptor beta chain was sequenced in a study of blood T cell repertoires in COVID-19. Study background: From T cells, B-cell-depleted T cells, or PBMCs came the material, which was cDNA or gDNA.

This clone came up once. Here immunoSEQ multiplex PCR was the method, and the copy in TCRdb shows in-frame clones only, minus some. The sample lists tens of thousands of clones; more than 80% were seen once. This TCR came from an older man with acute or convalescent COVID-19. Sequenced sample: peripheral blood.

Here the CDR3 DNA reads TGTGCCAGCAGCTTTCGGACTAGCGGGGCCACTGAGCAGTTCTTC. Translating gives CASSFRTSGATEQFF. This chain links TRBV7-9 with TRBJ2-1, with TRBD2 matching 12 bases. V was pared by 3 bases and J by 9 bases, with 6 bases of the junction left unmatched. The CDR3 has 15 residues. Germline CDR1 SEHNR, CDR2 FQNEAQ (reference sequence).